The 12 T cell receptor beta chains listed next were all sequenced from one sample in a study of blood T cell repertoires in COVID-19. TCRdb's table, derived via immunoSEQ multiplex PCR, lists solely in-frame clones and lacks some. The sample yields about 200,000 clones, around 84% seen once. The specimen sequenced was peripheral blood. These receptors were obtained from a man between 60 and 70 years old with acute or convalescent COVID-19.

J is TRBJ1-5 and V is TRBV19; 7 nucleotides align to TRBD1. The CDR3 runs to 20 residues. Germline values: CDR1 LNHDA, CDR2 SQIVND (reference sequence). Unmatched junction bases numbered 19, after V lost 3 bases and J lost 2 bases. The CDR3 DNA reads TGTGCCAGTAGTATGCGTGGGGACAGCCGGGGTCGCAATGGCAATCAGCCCCAGCATTTT. This codes for CASSMRGDSRGRNGNQPQHF.

This clone was recorded once. V and J are TRBV6-2 or TRBV6-3 and TRBJ1-5; tentatively, D is TRBD1 (6 bases). Germline loops: CDR1 MNHEY, CDR2 SVGEGT. V was clipped by 4 bases and J by 7 bases, with 17 bases between them. CDR3 length equals 15 residues. The CDR3 sequence is CASSSHRDSVQPQHF. The CDR3, as DNA: TGTGCCAGCAGTTCCCACAGGGATTCCGTCCAGCCCCAGCATTTT.

This clone was observed a single time. The chain links TRBV6-2 or TRBV6-3 to TRBJ1-2, with D possibly matching TRBD1 (6 bases). Germline CDR1 is MNHEY and CDR2 is SVGEGT. This CDR3 region has 15 residues. V dropped 4 bases and J dropped 13 bases, with 25 bases sitting between them. The chain's CDR3 is CASSSTSLGAGVGTF. In DNA, the CDR3 is TGTGCCAGCAGTTCCACCTCTTTGGGGGCTGGCGTCGGCACCTTC.

The rearrangement uses TRBV5-1 and TRBJ1-2, with a possible D match to TRBD1 (6 bases). The germline V gene encodes CDR1 SGHRS and CDR2 YFSETQ. The V and J ends lost 2 bases and 3 bases respectively, with 17 bases between them. The CDR3 has 16 residues. The CDR3 spells CASSFRYRDLYYGYTF. For the CDR3, the DNA is TGCGCCAGCAGCTTTAGGTACAGGGACCTTTACTATGGCTACACCTTC.

V usage is TRBV5-1 and J usage is TRBJ1-1; 12 bases are shared with TRBD1. V shed 4 bases, J shed 3 bases, and the junction held 13 bases outside the gene matches. From germline, CDR1 is SGHRS and CDR2 YFSETQ. The CDR3 is 18 amino acids. The CDR3 nucleotides are TGCGCCAGCAGCCGTTTTGGGACAGGGGGCTCGTTGGACACTGAAGCTTTCTTT. Protein product: CASSRFGTGGSLDTEAFF.

V and J are TRBV5-1 and TRBJ2-6; D remains ambiguous. The germline V and J ends were trimmed by 0 bases and 0 bases, with 4 bases remaining between them. CDR1 is SGHRS and CDR2 is YFSETQ in the germline V gene. The CDR3 runs 15 residues. The CDR3 bases are TGCGCCAGCAGCTTGGCCCTCTCTGGGGCCAACGTCCTGACTTTC. The encoded protein is CASSLALSGANVLTF.

This chain joins TRBV28 and TRBJ2-1; 11 nucleotides align to TRBD2. CDR1 is MDHEN and CDR2 is SYDVKM in the germline V gene. The CDR3 sequence is 15 residues long. V gave up 2 bases and J gave up 9 bases; unmatched junction bases: 6. This chain's CDR3 is CASSLHSGGAREQFF. In DNA, the CDR3 is TGTGCCAGCAGTTTACATAGCGGGGGGGCTCGTGAGCAGTTCTTC. The whole variable domain, remainder taken from reference TRBV28 and TRBJ2-1, is DVKVTQSSRYLVKRTGEKVFLECVQDMDHENMFWYRQDPGLGLRLIYFSYDVKMKEKGDIPEGYSVSREKKERFSLILESASTNQTSMYLCASSLHSGGAREQFFGPGTRLTVL.

The chain has TRBV29-1 and TRBJ1-2; 11 nucleotides align to TRBD1. The CDR3 spans 13 residues. Germline CDR1 reads SQVTM; CDR2 reads ANQGSEA. Trimming took 3 bases from V and 8 from J; bases not matched to a gene: 5. The CDR3 sequence is CSVDRTGGWGYTF. The CDR3, as DNA: TGCAGCGTTGATCGGACAGGGGGCTGGGGCTACACCTTC.

The CDR3 loop is CASSIARQAYNSPLHF. In DNA, the CDR3 is TGTGCCAGTAGTATAGCGAGACAAGCCTATAATTCACCCCTCCACTTT. The gene calls are TRBV19 and TRBJ1-6, with D unresolved. From germline, CDR1 is LNHDA and CDR2 SQIVND (reference sequence). V was trimmed by 1 base and J by 2 bases, leaving 9 bases between them. The CDR3 sequence is 16 residues long.

The genes are TRBV6-4 and TRBJ2-1; 8 bases map to TRBD1. V lost 6 bases and J lost 6; bases outside the gene matches: 10. The germline V gene has CDR1 MRHNA and CDR2 SNTAGT. The CDR3 has 15 residues. The CDR3 here is CASSEQGGGRNEQFF. The CDR3 nucleotides read TGTGCCAGCAGCGAACAGGGGGGAGGTCGCAATGAGCAGTTCTTC.

The chain recombines TRBV7-9 with TRBJ2-3; possible D gene TRBD1, 6 bases. The germline V and J ends were trimmed by 5 bases and 6 bases, with 12 bases remaining between them. Germline loops: CDR1 SEHNR, CDR2 FQNEAQ (reference sequence). The CDR3 length is 13 residues. The CDR3 loop reads CASSPRGRDTQYF. The CDR3 DNA is TGTGCCAGCAGCCCCAGGGGAAGGGATACGCAGTATTTT.

V is TRBV24-1 and J is TRBJ1-1; 9 positions agree with TRBD1. The CDR3 runs to 15 residues. After removal of 3 bases from V and 1 base from J, the junction contained 2 bases not matched to a gene. Per germline, CDR1 KGHDR and CDR2 SFDVKD. The CDR3 DNA reads TGTGCCACCAGTGATCCGACAGGGGGGAACACTGAAGCTTTCTTT. The encoded protein is CATSDPTGGNTEAFF.